This T cell receptor beta chain was profiled in a study of coeliac disease. General study points: Active celiac intraepithelial and lamina propria samples had lower TRB and TRG clonality than control samples.

As regards this clone: As yet, its antigen is unknown.

The table came from immunoSEQ multiplex PCR; TCRdb's copy has only in-frame clones and leaves some out. The sample lists around 3,700 clones; roughly three quarters were seen once. V trimming: 5 bases; J trimming: 3 bases; junction bases outside the gene matches: 4. The CDR3 has 15 amino acids. CDR1 is SGHVS, CDR2 FQNEAQ, per germline. Sequences were obtained from intraepithelial lymphocytes from the gut. This receptor was taken from a man aged 25-45 years with celiac disease. The chain uses TRBV7-8 and TRBJ2-1, with 10 bases identical to TRBD1. The CDR3 sequence is CASSPGTGDYNEQFF. CDR3 in DNA: TGTGCCAGCAGCCCCGGGACAGGGGACTACAATGAGCAGTTCTTC.